The 24 T cell receptor gamma chains listed next were all sequenced from one sample in a study of gamma delta lymphoproliferative disorders and STAT genes (dated by TCRdb to 2017 to 2018). Genomic DNA from peripheral blood mononuclear cells isolated from patients and controls was used for TCR sequencing. Libraries were constructed by multiplex PCR. Sequencer: Illumina MiSeq. Clones were re-identified by TCRdb from the public reads with CATT, and rows with the same DNA were merged. Across this sample there are 780 or so gamma-chain clones, with about 30% seen only once. The top ten constitute around a sixth of the sample. The specimen was blood. Receptors were obtained from a human donor in good health.

By sample share, this clone is medium-sized. The rearrangement links TRGV8 to TRGJP1. TCRdb leaves out the J gene; it was filled in here by matching the DNA to germline. CDR1 is VENAVY, CDR2 YDSYNSRV, per germline. The CDR3 is 10 residues long. V dropped 5 bases and J dropped 9; count of bases not matched to a gene: 0. CDR3 protein: CATWGWFKIF. The CDR3 DNA reads TGTGCCACCTGGGGTTGGTTCAAGATATTT.

V usage is TRGV3 and J usage is TRGJ1 or TRGJ2. The J gene was not available in TCRdb and was assigned here by matching the DNA to germline segments. CDR1 is VTNTFY and CDR2 is YDVSTARD in the germline V gene (reference sequence). There are 16 residues in the CDR3. The ends lost 3 bases at V and 4 bases at J; junction bases unmatched: 15. This CDR3 reads CATWDGVSGTYYKKLF. The CDR3 bases are TGTGCCACCTGGGACGGGGTTTCTGGGACCTATTATAAGAAACTCTTT.

With respect to this clone: The protein TCRdb lists belongs to a much larger clone and differs from this DNA's translation at residue 4, which points to a read error; the protein shown is made from the DNA. The chain is built from TRGV10 and TRGJ1 or TRGJ2. The J gene, left out of TCRdb, was set here by checking the DNA against germline. TRGV10 counts as an open reading frame of uncertain function. With 10 bases clipped from V and 3 bases from J, the junction kept 13 bases outside the gene matches. This CDR3 spans 14 amino acids. The CDR3 sequence is CAALDTHIYYKKLF. The CDR3 DNA is TGTGCTGCGTTGGATACCCACATTTATTATAAGAAACTCTTT.

Points on this clone: TCRdb pairs this DNA with a much larger clone's protein that differs at residue 5, likely a read error; the protein shown was translated from the DNA. This rearrangement joins TRGV9 to TRGJP1. Matching the DNA to germline supplied the J gene, which TCRdb does not give. CDR1 is GITISATS and CDR2 is ISYDGTV in the germline V gene (reference sequence). The CDR3 spans 15 residues. Trimming took 5 bases from V and 5 from J; bases not matched to a gene: 11. The chain's CDR3 is CALWGPHGTGWFKIF. Here the CDR3 DNA reads TGTGCCTTGTGGGGGCCCCACGGAACTGGTTGGTTCAAGATATTT.

This clone is classed as medium-sized (0.01 to 0.1%). The rearrangement joins TRGV3 to TRGJ1 or TRGJ2. TCRdb gives no J gene; it was assigned here by matching the DNA to germline. V dropped 2 bases and J dropped 12; count of bases not matched to a gene: 7. The CDR3 loop spans 11 amino acids. The germline V gene encodes CDR1 VTNTFY and CDR2 YDVSTARD (reference sequence). The CDR3 DNA is TGTGCCACCTGGGACAAGAGGGCGAAACTCTTT. It translates to CATWDKRAKLF.

This chain joins TRGV3 and TRGJ1 or TRGJ2. TCRdb offers no J gene call, so here the DNA was matched to germline to obtain one. The CDR3 is 13 residues long. Unmatched junction bases numbered 6, after V lost 0 bases and J lost 7 bases. Germline CDR1 VTNTFY, CDR2 YDVSTARD (reference sequence). The CDR3 is CATWDRRGYKKLF. CDR3 nucleotide sequence: TGTGCCACCTGGGACAGGCGGGGATATAAGAAACTCTTT.

This chain links TRGV1 with TRGJ1 or TRGJ2. The J gene is absent in TCRdb and was assigned here via DNA matching to germline. TRGV1 is classed as an ORF, of uncertain function. The CDR3 extends over 14 amino acids. Germline trimming cut 0 bases from V and 2 bases from J; bases unmatched to any gene: 4. CDR3 DNA: TGTGCCACCTGGGACAGGGACTATTATTATAAGAAACTCTTT. It specifies CATWDRDYYYKKLF.

The sample holds a few counts of this clone. A far larger clone is off by one base, so a read error is likely. Other DNA sequences from this sample encode an identical CDR3 as well. The CDR3 here is CALWEVTYKKLF. CDR3 sequence (DNA): TGTGCCCTGTGGGAGGTGACTTATAAGAAACTCTTT. The chain is built from TRGV9 and TRGJ1 or TRGJ2. Germline matching of the DNA provided the J gene here, since TCRdb leaves it blank. CDR3 length equals 12 residues. Germline V lookup: CDR1 GITISATS, CDR2 ISYDGTV (reference sequence).

The genes are TRGV4 and TRGJ1 or TRGJ2. As TCRdb names no J gene, one was assigned here on the basis of a DNA match to germline. From germline, CDR1 is EGSTGY and CDR2 YDSYTSSV. J lost 7 bases, V lost 0 bases, and 9 bases had no gene match. The CDR3 is made up of 14 amino acids. The DNA for the CDR3 is TGTGCCACCTGGGATGGGCGGACGAGATATAAGAAACTCTTT. Amino acid sequence: CATWDGRTRYKKLF.

In its sample, this clone ranks as large. This chain connects TRGV4 to TRGJ1 or TRGJ2. The J gene is absent in TCRdb and was assigned here via DNA matching to germline. The CDR3 spans 12 residues. CDR1 is EGSTGY, CDR2 YDSYTSSV, per germline. Trimming cost V 2 bases and J 4 bases; bases outside gene matches: 2. The CDR3 is CATWDVYYKKLF. The CDR3 DNA reads as TGTGCCACCTGGGATGTGTATTATAAGAAACTCTTT.

This clone ranks as large (0.1 to 1%). The rearrangement joins TRGV10 to TRGJ1 or TRGJ2. As TCRdb names no J gene, one was assigned here on the basis of a DNA match to germline. TRGV10 is treated as an ORF (open reading frame) with a function not yet certain. The CDR3 extends over 14 amino acids. V gave up 8 bases and J gave up 12 bases; unmatched junction bases: 20. This chain's CDR3 is CAAWDYRGIYGKLF. The CDR3 DNA sequence: TGTGCTGCGTGGGATTATCGAGGGATATACGGGAAACTCTTT.

Sample share makes this clone medium-sized. The V gene is TRGV10, the J gene TRGJP1. TCRdb does not report a J gene; here it was assigned by matching the DNA to germline references. TRGV10 is identified as an open reading frame with a role that is uncertain. After removal of 8 bases from V and 0 bases from J, the junction contained 4 bases not matched to a gene. The CDR3 has 14 residues. CDR3 coding DNA: TGTGCTGCGTGGGGTTATACCACTGGTTGGTTCAAGATATTT. Translated: CAAWGYTTGWFKIF.

This clone was found once. CDR3 DNA sequence: TGTGCCACCTGGGAAGCCCTAAAGAATTATTATAAGAAACTCTTT. This translates into CATWEALKNYYKKLF. V and J are TRGV4 and TRGJ1 or TRGJ2. No J gene was available from TCRdb, and it was assigned here by a germline match of the DNA. This CDR3 region has 15 residues. CDR1 and CDR2 from the germline V gene are EGSTGY and YDSYTSSV. The J segment lost 0 bases and the V segment lost 4 bases, leaving 9 bases of the junction unmatched.

V usage is TRGV10 and J usage is TRGJ1 or TRGJ2. No J gene was available from TCRdb, and it was assigned here by a germline match of the DNA. TRGV10 is an ORF, and what it does is uncertain. V lost 8 bases, J lost 2 bases, and 16 bases stayed unmatched. The CDR3 has 16 amino acids. The CDR3 DNA reads TGTGCTGCGTGGGAGGCGGGGGGGAAACATTATTATAAGAAACTCTTT. Translation gives CAAWEAGGKHYYKKLF.

The table lists this clone with a few counts. J is TRGJ1 or TRGJ2 and V is TRGV4. The J gene, absent from TCRdb, was called here by matching the DNA to germline. CDR1 EGSTGY and CDR2 YDSYTSSV come from the germline V gene. Trimming cost V 2 bases and J 4 bases; bases outside gene matches: 11. There are 15 residues in the CDR3. The CDR3 DNA follows: TGTGCCACCTGGGATGTGGGGAGGGAGTATTATAAGAAACTCTTT. Translation: CATWDVGREYYKKLF.

This clone was detected only a few times. This DNA translates differently at residue 3 from the TCRdb protein, which is that of a much larger clone; a read error is likely, and the protein shown is the DNA's own translation. The rearrangement links TRGV3 to TRGJ1 or TRGJ2. Here the J gene was assigned by germline matching of the DNA, as TCRdb has none. CDR3 length: 12 amino acids. Per the germline V gene, CDR1 is VTNTFY and CDR2 is YDVSTARD (reference sequence). The chain's CDR3 is CAPWDRRGEKLF. CDR3 DNA: TGTGCCCCCTGGGACAGGCGGGGCGAGAAACTCTTT.

CDR3 amino acids: CAAWDGEKLF. CDR3 coding DNA: TGTGCTGCGTGGGATGGGGAGAAACTCTTT. This sequence joins TRGV10 and TRGJ1 or TRGJ2. Because TCRdb records no J gene, it was assigned here through a match of the DNA to germline. TRGV10 qualifies as an ORF whose function is uncertain. The length of the CDR3 is 10 residues. The J segment lost 11 bases and the V segment lost 8 bases, leaving 7 bases of the junction unmatched.

This clone is large. The chain carries TRGV4 and TRGJ1 or TRGJ2. Here the J gene was assigned by germline matching of the DNA, as TCRdb has none. With V trimmed by 4 bases and J by 8 bases, 11 bases remained unmatched. CDR3 length: 13 residues. Germline CDR1 is EGSTGY and CDR2 is YDSYTSSV. CDR3 DNA: TGTGCCACCTGGGACCCGACTTTTGATAAGAAACTCTTT. Protein sequence: CATWDPTFDKKLF.

This chain connects TRGV5P to TRGJ1 or TRGJ2. TRGV5P is designated a pseudogene. The CDR3 totals 10 residues. In DNA form, the CDR3 reads TGTGCCACCTGGGGTCATAAGAAACTCTTT. As protein: CATWGHKKLF.

In this sample, this clone is large. This sequence joins TRGV3 and TRGJ1 or TRGJ2. No J gene was available from TCRdb, and it was assigned here by a germline match of the DNA. The CDR3 extends over 14 amino acids. CDR1 and CDR2 from the germline V gene are VTNTFY and YDVSTARD (reference sequence). The trim removed 1 base at V and 3 bases at J, leaving 6 bases unmatched. The DNA of the CDR3 is TGTGCCACCTGGGACAGTACTCTTTATTATAAGAAACTCTTT. Translating it yields CATWDSTLYYKKLF.

This clone rates as large (0.1 to 1%). The V and J genes are TRGV10 and TRGJ1 or TRGJ2. TCRdb carries no J gene annotation; the J gene was assigned here by matching the DNA with germline. TRGV10 belongs to the ORF category, with a function that is uncertain. V was pared by 8 bases and J by 1 base, with 0 bases of the junction left unmatched. This CDR3 comprises 11 residues. This CDR3 reads CAAWNYYKKLF. The CDR3 DNA reads TGTGCTGCGTGGAATTATTATAAGAAACTCTTT.

A remark on this clone: TCRdb records a much larger clone's protein for this DNA, with a difference at residue 7 that likely arises from a read error; the protein given is the translation of the DNA. V usage is TRGV10 and J usage is TRGJP1. Germline matching of the DNA provided the J gene here, since TCRdb leaves it blank. TRGV10 is an open reading frame, and its role is uncertain. Unmatched junction bases numbered 8, after V lost 8 bases and J lost 1 base. This CDR3 region has 15 residues. CDR3 sequence: CAAWVICTTGWFKIF. The CDR3 region has the DNA TGTGCTGCGTGGGTCATATGTACCACTGGTTGGTTCAAGATATTT.

The V gene is TRGV2, the J gene TRGJ1 or TRGJ2. TCRdb leaves out the J gene; it was filled in here by matching the DNA to germline. Germline values: CDR1 EGSNGY, CDR2 YDSYNSKV. The CDR3 loop spans 13 amino acids. V shed 6 bases and J 3 bases; nucleotides not matched to a gene: 8. The CDR3 DNA follows: TGTGCCACCTGGACGGGCGGTTATTATAAGAAACTCTTT. This codes for CATWTGGYYKKLF.

The sample holds a few counts of this clone. A read error may explain this, as a much larger clone is one base away. Additional DNA sequences in this sample encode the identical CDR3. For the CDR3, the DNA is TGTGCCTTGTGGGCCCCCTTGTGGTATAAGAAACTCTTT. This codes for CALWAPLWYKKLF. The chain links TRGV9 to TRGJ1 or TRGJ2. As TCRdb names no J gene, one was assigned here on the basis of a DNA match to germline. Losses at the gene ends were 5 bases for V and 7 bases for J; bases not matched to a gene: 11. The CDR3 covers 13 residues. CDR1 and CDR2 (germline): GITISATS, ISYDGTV (reference sequence).